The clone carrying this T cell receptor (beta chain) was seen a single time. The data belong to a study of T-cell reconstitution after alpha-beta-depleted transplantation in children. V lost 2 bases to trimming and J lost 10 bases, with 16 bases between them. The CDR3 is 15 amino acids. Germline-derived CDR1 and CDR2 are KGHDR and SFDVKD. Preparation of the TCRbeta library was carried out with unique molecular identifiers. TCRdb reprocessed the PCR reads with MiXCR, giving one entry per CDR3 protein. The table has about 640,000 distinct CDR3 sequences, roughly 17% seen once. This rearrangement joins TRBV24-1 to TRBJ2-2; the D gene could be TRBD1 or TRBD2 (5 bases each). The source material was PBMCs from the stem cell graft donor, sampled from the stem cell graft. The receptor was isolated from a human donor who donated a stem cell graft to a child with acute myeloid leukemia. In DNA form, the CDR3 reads TGTGCCACCAGTGATTCGTCCCGGGACGGTCCGGAGCTGTTTTTT. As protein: CATSDSSRDGPELFF.